This T cell receptor beta chain was sequenced during a study of high-grade serous ovarian cancer treatment subgroups. In germline, CDR1 is SNHLY, CDR2 FYNNEI. The V end lost 5 bases, the J end lost 0 bases, and 13 bases lay between the germline ends. There are 16 residues in the CDR3. TCRdb's table, derived via immunoSEQ multiplex PCR, lists solely in-frame clones and lacks some. In the table there are 5,000 to 6,500 clones, roughly 72% of which are singletons. Tumor samples were taken before definitive surgery or chemotherapy. The origin of this receptor is a human donor with high-grade serous ovarian cancer. Sequencing input: tumor tissue. The gene calls are TRBV2 and TRBJ1-4; tentatively, D is TRBD1 (5 bases). DNA for the CDR3: TGTGCCAGCAGTACTCCCCCGGGGGCAACTAATGAAAAACTGTTTTTT. Its translation: CASSTPPGATNEKLFF.